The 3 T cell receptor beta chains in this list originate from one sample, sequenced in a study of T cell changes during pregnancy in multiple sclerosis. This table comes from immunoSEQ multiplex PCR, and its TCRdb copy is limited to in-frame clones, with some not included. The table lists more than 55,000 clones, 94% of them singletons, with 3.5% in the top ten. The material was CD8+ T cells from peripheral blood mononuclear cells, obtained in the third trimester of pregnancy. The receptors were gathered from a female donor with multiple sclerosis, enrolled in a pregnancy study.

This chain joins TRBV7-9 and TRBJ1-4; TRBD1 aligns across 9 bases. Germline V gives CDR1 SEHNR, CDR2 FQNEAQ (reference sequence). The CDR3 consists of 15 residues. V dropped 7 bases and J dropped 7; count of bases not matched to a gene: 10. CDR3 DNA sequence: TGTGCCAGCACGAGACAGGGGGTAGGTCGTGAAAAACTGTTTTTT. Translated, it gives CASTRQGVGREKLFF.

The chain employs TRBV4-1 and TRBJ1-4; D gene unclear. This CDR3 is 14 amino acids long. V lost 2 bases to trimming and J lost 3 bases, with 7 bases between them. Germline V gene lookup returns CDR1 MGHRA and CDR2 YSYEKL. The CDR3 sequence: CASSQPGSNEKLFF. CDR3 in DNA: TGCGCCAGCAGCCAACCAGGATCTAATGAAAAACTGTTTTTT.

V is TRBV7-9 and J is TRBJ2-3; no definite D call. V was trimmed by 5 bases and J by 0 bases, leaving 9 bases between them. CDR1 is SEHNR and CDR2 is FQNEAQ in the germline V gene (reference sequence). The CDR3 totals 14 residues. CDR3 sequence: CASSQIHSTDTQYF. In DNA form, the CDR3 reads TGTGCCAGCAGCCAGATTCACAGCACAGATACGCAGTATTTT.